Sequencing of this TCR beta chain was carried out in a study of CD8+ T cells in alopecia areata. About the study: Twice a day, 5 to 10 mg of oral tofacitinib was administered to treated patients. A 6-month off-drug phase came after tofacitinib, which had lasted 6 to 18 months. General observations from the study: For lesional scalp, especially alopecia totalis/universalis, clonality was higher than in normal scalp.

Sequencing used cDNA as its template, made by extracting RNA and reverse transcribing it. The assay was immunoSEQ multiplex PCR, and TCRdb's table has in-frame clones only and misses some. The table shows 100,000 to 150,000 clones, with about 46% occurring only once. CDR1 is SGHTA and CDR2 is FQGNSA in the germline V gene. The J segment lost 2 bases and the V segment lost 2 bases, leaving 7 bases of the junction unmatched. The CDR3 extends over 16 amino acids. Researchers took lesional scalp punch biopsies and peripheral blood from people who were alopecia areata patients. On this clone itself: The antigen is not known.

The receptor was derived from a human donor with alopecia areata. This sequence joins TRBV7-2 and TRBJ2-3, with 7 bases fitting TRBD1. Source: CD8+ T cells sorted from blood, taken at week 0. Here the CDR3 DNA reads TGTGCCAGCAGCTTACAGGGGGTATTCGACACAGATACGCAGTATTTT. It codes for CASSLQGVFDTDTQYF. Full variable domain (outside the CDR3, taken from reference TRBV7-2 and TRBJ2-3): GAGVSQSPSNKVTEKGKDVELRCDPISGHTALYWYRQSLGQGLEFLIYFQGNSAPDKSGLPSDRFSAERTGGSVSTLTIQRTQQEDSAVYLCASSLQGVFDTDTQYFGPGTRLTVL.